A selection of T cell receptor beta chains follows, all from one sample in a study of T cell responses to AZD1222 COVID-19 vaccine. TCRdb's copy holds only in-frame clones and misses some; the assay was immunoSEQ multiplex PCR. Of 150,000 to 200,000 clones listed, roughly nine tenths are singletons. The sample was peripheral blood, taken 28 days after the second AZD1222 dose. All receptors come from an adult who received the AZD1222 COVID-19 vaccine. CDR3s include the opening cysteine and the closing phenylalanine or tryptophan. D genes are given only for firm matches. Rows give clone size only sometimes, using once, few, many, or a class for an expanded clone.

TRBJ1-3,TRBV10-1,NA,NA,CASSEPQGFSGNTIYF,TGCGCCAGCAGTGAGCCGCAGGGTTTCTCTGGAAACACCATATATTTT
TRBJ1-1,TRBV12-5,NA,TRBD1,CASGDRGGTEAFF,TGTGCTAGTGGGGACAGGGGGGGCACTGAAGCTTTCTTT
TRBJ2-2,TRBV14,NA,NA,CASSQFGGYTGELFF,TGTGCCAGCAGCCAATTCGGCGGATACACCGGGGAGCTGTTTTTT
TRBJ2-7,TRBV11-2,NA,NA,CASSSYEQYF,TGTGCCAGCAGCTCCTACGAGCAGTACTTC
TRBJ2-1,TRBV29-1,NA,NA,CSVEDTPMGGRLNEQFF,TGCAGCGTTGAAGATACCCCTATGGGGGGGCGTCTCAATGAGCAGTTCTTC
TRBJ2-5,TRBV11-2,NA,TRBD1,CASSATGQGAIRETQYF,TGTGCCAGCAGCGCCACCGGGCAGGGGGCTATCAGGGAGACCCAGTACTTC
TRBJ1-1,TRBV2,NA,NA,CASRGHRESTEAFF,TGTGCCAGCAGAGGACACAGGGAAAGCACTGAAGCTTTCTTT
TRBJ2-5,TRBV20-1,once,NA,CSASGWEQETQYF,TGCAGTGCTAGTGGGTGGGAGCAAGAGACCCAGTACTTC
TRBJ1-6,TRBV3-1/TRBV3-2,NA,NA,CASSAGPRALHF,TGTGCCAGCAGCGCGGGACCTCGGGCCCTCCACTTT
TRBJ1-1,TRBV19,NA,NA,CASSTSAIPPEAFF,TGTGCCAGTAGCACATCCGCGATCCCGCCTGAAGCTTTCTTT
TRBJ2-2,TRBV5-1,once,NA,CASGENTGELFF,TGCGCCAGCGGGGAAAACACCGGGGAGCTGTTTTTT
TRBJ1-1,TRBV12-5,NA,NA,CASGLIPGTQKHTEAFF,TGTGCTAGTGGTTTGATCCCCGGGACACAAAAGCACACTGAAGCTTTCTTT
TRBJ1-1,TRBV10-3,NA,NA,CAISEPDFGYEAFF,TGTGCCATCAGTGAGCCAGATTTCGGGTACGAAGCTTTCTTT
TRBJ1-1,TRBV28,NA,TRBD1,CASSWGQRFLAEAFF,TGTGCCAGCAGTTGGGGACAGAGATTTCTCGCTGAAGCTTTCTTT
TRBJ2-6,TRBV7-5,NA,NA,CARSPKPQLAGETSGANVLTF,TGTGCCAGAAGCCCAAAACCCCAACTAGCGGGGGAAACCTCTGGGGCCAACGTCCTGACTTTC
TRBJ2-1,TRBV10-1,NA,NA,CASSAGPAYNEQFF,TGCGCCAGCAGTGCGGGCCCGGCCTACAATGAGCAGTTCTTC
TRBJ2-5,TRBV29-1,few,NA,CSVESQETQYF,TGCAGCGTTGAGTCCCAAGAGACCCAGTACTTC